This is a list of T cell receptor beta chains from one sample in a study of T-cell memory formation after mild COVID-19. TCRdb re-called the 5' RACE reads through MiXCR, storing one row per CDR3 protein. The data contain 150,000 or so distinct CDR3 sequences, about 14% of them singletons. The sequencing input was PBMCs or a T cell subset sorted from them (not recorded which). These TCRs come from an adult woman who had mild COVID-19 (a few samples of this study predate the infection). Cell type and time point are not known. The CDR3 runs from the conserved cysteine through the conserved F or W. The order of the fields is J gene, D gene, clone size, V gene, CDR3 DNA, CDR3 protein. D genes are given only for firm matches. Clone size is shown for a subset of rows, as once, few, many or a class of expanded clone.

TRBJ2-3 . few TRBV7-3 TGTGCCAGCAGCTTATCCCCTAGCACAGATACGCAGTATTTT CASSLSPSTDTQYF
TRBJ2-1 TRBD2 . TRBV13 TGTGCCAGCAGCTCACGACTAGCGGTATTCAATGAGCAGTTCTTC CASSSRLAVFNEQFF
TRBJ2-6 TRBD2 . TRBV5-8 TGTGCCAGCAGCTTGAGGGACTACTCTGGGGCCAACGTCCTGACTTTC CASSLRDYSGANVLTF
TRBJ2-7 . few TRBV12-3/TRBV12-4 TGTGCCAGCAGCCCTCCGAGACGGCCTTCAAGGTCCTACGAGCAGTACTTC CASSPPRRPSRSYEQYF
TRBJ2-3 TRBD2 . TRBV4-2 TGTGCCAGCAGCCAACCAGGGACTAGCGGGAGTAGCACAGATACGCAGTATTTT CASSQPGTSGSSTDTQYF
TRBJ2-7 . few TRBV5-6 TGTGCCAGCAGCCAAGGACAGTTCTACGAGCAGTACTTC CASSQGQFYEQYF
TRBJ2-5 . . TRBV24-1 TGTGCCACCAGTGTCGTTGGAGGGGAAGAGACCCAGTACTTC CATSVVGGEETQYF
TRBJ1-1 . many TRBV20-1 TGCAGTGCCAGGGTTGAGAGTCTATTTTGGGCTTTCTTT CSARVESLFWAFF
TRBJ1-5 . . TRBV29-1 TGCAGCGTCCTGACAGGTAGCAATCAGCCCCAGCATTTT CSVLTGSNQPQHF
TRBJ2-7 TRBD1 . TRBV6-2/TRBV6-3 TGTGCCAGCAGTTTTCATGGGACAGGCCCCTACGAGCAGTACTTC CASSFHGTGPYEQYF
TRBJ2-3 . . TRBV7-2 TGTGCCACCCCCCGATTAGGGGGAACAGATACGCAGTATTTT CATPRLGGTDTQYF
TRBJ2-2 . few TRBV7-2 TGTGCCAGCAGCTTAGACAGTATCACCGGGGAGCTGTTTTTT CASSLDSITGELFF
TRBJ2-7 TRBD1 . TRBV12-3/TRBV12-4 TGTGCCAGCAGTCCCCAGGGGGCAGGTCTCTACGAGCAGTACTTC CASSPQGAGLYEQYF
TRBJ2-3 TRBD2 . TRBV11-3 TGTGCCAGCAGCCGGGGACTAGCGAGTGGGAGAGATACGCAGTATTTT CASSRGLASGRDTQYF
TRBJ1-3 TRBD1 . TRBV7-6 TGTGCCAGCAGCTTAACAGGGGACTCTGGAAACACCATATATTTT CASSLTGDSGNTIYF
TRBJ1-5 . . TRBV2 TGTGCCAGCAGCATAACGGCTTGGAGCAGCGTTGGCAATCAGCCCCAGCATTTT CASSITAWSSVGNQPQHF
TRBJ2-7 . few TRBV4-1 TGCGCCAGCAGCCAAGATCGGGCCGAGCAGTACTTC CASSQDRAEQYF
TRBJ2-1 TRBD2 few TRBV12-3/TRBV12-4 TGTGCCAGCAGTTTAGGGGGGGCTAGCGGGAGAACTGAGCAGTTCTTC CASSLGGASGRTEQFF
TRBJ2-7 . . TRBV7-3 TGTGCCAGCAGCCCAGCAAGATTTGGGCACGAGCAGTACTTC CASSPARFGHEQYF
TRBJ2-7 . . TRBV7-3 TGTGCCAGCAGCCCCCGGGGTGGGGACCGACCCTACGAGCAGTACTTC CASSPRGGDRPYEQYF
TRBJ2-5 TRBD1 few TRBV3-1 TGTGCCAGCAGCCAACAGGGGACAGCAAAAGAGACCCAGTACTTC CASSQQGTAKETQYF
TRBJ2-3 . many TRBV9 TGTGCCAGCAGCGTAGATGAGGGAGACACAGATACGCAGTATTTT CASSVDEGDTDTQYF
TRBJ2-7 . . TRBV2 TGTGCCAGCAGTGTGGGGGGAGAAGGGTCCTACGAGCAGTACTTC CASSVGGEGSYEQYF
TRBJ2-1 TRBD2 once TRBV12-3/TRBV12-4 TGTGCCAGCAGCTGGGAGGGCGTAGAGGGAGTGTACAATGAGCAGTTCTTC CASSWEGVEGVYNEQFF
TRBJ2-1 . . TRBV20-1 TGCAGTGCTAGAGATCCAGGTCTAGCCCTCCGGTGGGAATTC CSARDPGLALRWEF
TRBJ1-5 . . TRBV19 TGTGCCAGTAGTATACGTCCTTTGGTCTTCGACAATCAGCCCCAGCATTTT CASSIRPLVFDNQPQHF
TRBJ1-2 . . TRBV6-5 TGTGCCAGCAGTTACGATACCACACGGGGCTATGGCTACACCTTC CASSYDTTRGYGYTF
TRBJ2-1 TRBD2 few TRBV2 TGTGCCAGCAGGCAAGCGGGGGTTTACAATGAGCAGTTCTTC CASRQAGVYNEQFF
TRBJ2-1 . . TRBV6-6 TGTGCCAGCAGTTACTACTACCCCCCTGAGCAGTTCTTC CASSYYYPPEQFF
TRBJ2-7 . once TRBV4-1 TGCGCCAGCAGCCAGGAAACAGTCCTAGAGAGCTACGAGCAGTACTTC CASSQETVLESYEQYF
TRBJ2-5 . . TRBV18 TGTGCCAGCTCACCTGCTAACCGAGGTGATCAGACCCAGTACTTC CASSPANRGDQTQYF
TRBJ2-4 . . TRBV3-1 TGTGCCAGCAGCAGGGAGACGGCCAAAAACATTCAGTACTTC CASSRETAKNIQYF
TRBJ2-1 . few TRBV12-3/TRBV12-4 TGTGCCAGCAGGATAGGCCCGGGGCAGTATTCCTACAATGAGCAGTTCTTC CASRIGPGQYSYNEQFF